The source of this T cell receptor beta chain is a study of control samples from healthy donors and cancer patients. Measured with immunoSEQ multiplex PCR; TCRdb has only the in-frame clones, and not every one. Of 140,000 to 150,000 clones listed, about nine tenths were seen once; the top ten hold just under 5%. V shed 1 base and J shed 5 bases, with 5 bases lying between them. Germline lookup yields CDR1 MNHEY and CDR2 SVGAGI. This CDR3 has 13 amino acids. The sequencing sample was made of blood. The sequence was obtained from a young man in good health. J is TRBJ2-2 and V is TRBV6-5; D is ambiguous. CDR3 region: CASSYLGTGELFF. The DNA for the CDR3 is TGTGCCAGCAGTTACTTGGGAACCGGGGAGCTGTTTTTT.